This T cell receptor (beta chain) derives from a study of beta chain features in type 1 diabetes. Only a few counts were recorded for this clone. The antigen remains unidentified. Germline CDR1 reads SGHNT; CDR2 reads YYREEE (reference sequence). This CDR3 is 14 amino acids long. V lost 2 bases and J 1 base, leaving 6 bases between the germline ends. Overall study findings and caveats: There was a moderate but significant shortening of TCRB CDR3s in all four CD4+ subsets of Type 1 diabetes patients.

Expressed TCRB transcripts were sequenced because the entire RNA isolate underwent reverse transcription. Repertoires were generated with immunoSEQ multiplex PCR, while TCRdb's copy carries only in-frame clones and drops some. This sample carries approximately 170,000 clones, around 7.8% of them seen once, and the ten largest clones take 0.94%. Sequencing used central memory CD4+ T cells from blood. The TCR was taken from a woman aged 40 to 50 with type 1 diabetes. The V gene is TRBV5-4, the J gene TRBJ2-2, with D maybe TRBD1 (5 bases). CDR3 protein: CASSLGQNTGELFF. DNA of the CDR3: TGTGCCAGCAGCTTAGGACAGAACACCGGGGAGCTGTTTTTT.